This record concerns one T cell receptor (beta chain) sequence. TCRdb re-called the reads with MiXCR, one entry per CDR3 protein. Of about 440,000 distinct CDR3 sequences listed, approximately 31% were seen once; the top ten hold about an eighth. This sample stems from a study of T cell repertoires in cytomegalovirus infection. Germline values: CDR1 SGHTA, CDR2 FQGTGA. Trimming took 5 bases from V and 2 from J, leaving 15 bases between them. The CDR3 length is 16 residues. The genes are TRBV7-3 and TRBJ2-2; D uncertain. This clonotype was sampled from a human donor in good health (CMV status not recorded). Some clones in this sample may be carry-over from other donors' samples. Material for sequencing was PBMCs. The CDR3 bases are TGTGCCAGCAGCCCCCGCCGGGTCTCAAACACCGGGGAGCTGTTTTTT. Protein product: CASSPRRVSNTGELFF.